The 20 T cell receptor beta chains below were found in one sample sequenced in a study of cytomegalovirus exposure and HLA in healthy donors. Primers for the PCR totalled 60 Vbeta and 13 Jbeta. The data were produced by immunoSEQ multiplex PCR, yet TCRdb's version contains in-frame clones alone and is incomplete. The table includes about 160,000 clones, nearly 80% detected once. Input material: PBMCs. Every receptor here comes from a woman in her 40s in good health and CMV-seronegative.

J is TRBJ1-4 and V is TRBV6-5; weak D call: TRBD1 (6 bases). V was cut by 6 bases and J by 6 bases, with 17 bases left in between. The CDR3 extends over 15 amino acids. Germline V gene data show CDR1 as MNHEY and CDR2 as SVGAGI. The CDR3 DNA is TGTGCCAGCAGGAATCTACAGGGTCGAGATGAAAAACTGTTTTTT. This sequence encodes CASRNLQGRDEKLFF.

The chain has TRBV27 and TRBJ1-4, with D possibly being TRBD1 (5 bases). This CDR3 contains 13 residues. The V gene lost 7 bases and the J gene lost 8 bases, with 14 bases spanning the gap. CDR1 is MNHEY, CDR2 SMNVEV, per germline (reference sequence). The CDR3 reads CASTAGMFEKLFF. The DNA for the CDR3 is TGTGCCAGCACGGCAGGGATGTTCGAAAAACTGTTTTTT.

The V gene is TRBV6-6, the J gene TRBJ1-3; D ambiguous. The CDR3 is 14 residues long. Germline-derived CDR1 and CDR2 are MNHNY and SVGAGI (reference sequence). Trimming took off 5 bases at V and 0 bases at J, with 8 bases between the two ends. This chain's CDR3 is CASSRKSSGNTIYF. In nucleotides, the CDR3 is TGTGCCAGCAGTCGCAAGAGCTCTGGAAACACCATATATTTT.

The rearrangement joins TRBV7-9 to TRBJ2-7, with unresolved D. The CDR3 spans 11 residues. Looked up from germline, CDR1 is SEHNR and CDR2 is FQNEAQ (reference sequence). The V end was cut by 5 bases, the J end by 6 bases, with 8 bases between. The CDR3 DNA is TGTGCCAGCAGCCCCCTAGTCGAGCAGTACTTC. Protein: CASSPLVEQYF.

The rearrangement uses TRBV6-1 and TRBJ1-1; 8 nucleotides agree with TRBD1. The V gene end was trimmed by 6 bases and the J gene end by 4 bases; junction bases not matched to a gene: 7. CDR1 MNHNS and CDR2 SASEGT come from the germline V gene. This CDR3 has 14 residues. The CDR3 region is CASRKTGEGTEAFF. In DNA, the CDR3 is TGTGCCAGCAGGAAGACAGGGGAGGGCACTGAAGCTTTCTTT.

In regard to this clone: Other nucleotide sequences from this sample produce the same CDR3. In nucleotides, the CDR3 is TGTGCCAGCAGTTTTCAGGGGAACATTCAGTACTTC. This gives the protein CASSFQGNIQYF. This chain links TRBV28 with TRBJ2-4; D is possibly TRBD1 (6 bases). Trimming left V 3 bases short and J 7 bases short, with 7 bases between. Per germline, CDR1 MDHEN and CDR2 SYDVKM. The CDR3 extends over 12 amino acids. Full variable domain (remainder filled in from reference TRBV28 and TRBJ2-4): DVKVTQSSRYLVKRTGEKVFLECVQDMDHENMFWYRQDPGLGLRLIYFSYDVKMKEKGDIPEGYSVSREKKERFSLILESASTNQTSMYLCASSFQGNIQYFGAGTRLSVL.

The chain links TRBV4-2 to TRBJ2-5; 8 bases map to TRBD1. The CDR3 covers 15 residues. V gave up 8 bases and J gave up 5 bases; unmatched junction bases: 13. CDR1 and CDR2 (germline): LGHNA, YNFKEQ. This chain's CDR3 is CASREGQGVRETQYF. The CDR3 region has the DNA TGTGCCAGCCGAGAAGGACAGGGTGTCCGGGAGACCCAGTACTTC.

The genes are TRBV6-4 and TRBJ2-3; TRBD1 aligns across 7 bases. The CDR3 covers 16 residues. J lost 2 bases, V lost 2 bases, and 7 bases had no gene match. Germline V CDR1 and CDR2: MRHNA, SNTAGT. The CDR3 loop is CASSDEATGVTDTQYF. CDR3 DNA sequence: TGTGCCAGCAGTGACGAGGCCACAGGGGTCACAGATACGCAGTATTTT.

This CDR3 is CASSTGFDQPQHF. CDR3 nucleotides: TGTGCCAGCTCGACAGGGTTTGATCAGCCCCAGCATTTT. The gene calls are TRBV27 and TRBJ1-5, with TRBD1 matching 7 bases. CDR3 length equals 13 residues. Germline CDR1 MNHEY, CDR2 SMNVEV (reference sequence). V shed 8 bases and J 5 bases; nucleotides not matched to a gene: 6.

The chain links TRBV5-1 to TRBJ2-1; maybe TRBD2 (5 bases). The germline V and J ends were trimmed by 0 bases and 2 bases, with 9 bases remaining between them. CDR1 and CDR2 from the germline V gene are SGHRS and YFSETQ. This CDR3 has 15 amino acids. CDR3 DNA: TGCGCCAGCAGCTTGGGTCGGGGAACCTACAATGAGCAGTTCTTC. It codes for CASSLGRGTYNEQFF.

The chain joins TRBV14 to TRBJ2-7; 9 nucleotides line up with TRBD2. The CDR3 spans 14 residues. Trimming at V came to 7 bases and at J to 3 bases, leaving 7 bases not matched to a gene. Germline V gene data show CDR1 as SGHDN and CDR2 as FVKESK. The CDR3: CASTPRAGGYEQYF. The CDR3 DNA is TGTGCCAGCACCCCGAGAGCGGGAGGCTACGAGCAGTACTTC.

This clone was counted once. The CDR3 DNA reads TGCGCCAGCAGCCAAGTCTTGCGGGAAACTAATGAAAAACTGTTTTTT. Amino acids: CASSQVLRETNEKLFF. The chain couples TRBV4-1 to TRBJ1-4; D is unclear. V was cut by 1 base and J by 1 base, with 10 bases left in between. The CDR3 has 16 residues. Germline CDR1 reads MGHRA; CDR2 reads YSYEKL.

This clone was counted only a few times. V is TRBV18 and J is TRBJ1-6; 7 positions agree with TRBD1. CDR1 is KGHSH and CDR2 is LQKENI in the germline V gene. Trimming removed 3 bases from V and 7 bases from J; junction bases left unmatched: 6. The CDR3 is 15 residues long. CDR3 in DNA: TGTGCCAGCTCACCGGGACAGCCATCCAATTCACCCCTCCACTTT. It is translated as CASSPGQPSNSPLHF. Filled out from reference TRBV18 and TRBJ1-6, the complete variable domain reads NAGVMQNPRHLVRRRGQEARLRCSPMKGHSHVYWYRQLPEEGLKFMVYLQKENIIDESGMPKERFSAEFPKEGPSILRIQQVVRGDSAAYFCASSPGQPSNSPLHFGNGTRLTVT.

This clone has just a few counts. The CDR3 here is CASSLLQGVGMNTEAFF. Here the CDR3 DNA reads TGCGCCAGCAGCTTGCTACAGGGGGTAGGGATGAACACTGAAGCTTTCTTT. V usage is TRBV5-1 and J usage is TRBJ1-1, with 8 bases identical to TRBD1. J lost 0 bases, V lost 1 base, and 8 bases had no gene match. The CDR3 has 17 amino acids. Germline V lookup: CDR1 SGHRS, CDR2 YFSETQ.

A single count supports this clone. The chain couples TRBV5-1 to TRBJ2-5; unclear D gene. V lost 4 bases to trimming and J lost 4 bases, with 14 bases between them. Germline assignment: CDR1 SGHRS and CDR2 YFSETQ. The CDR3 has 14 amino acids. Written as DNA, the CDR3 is TGCGCCAGCAGCCCCCAACTACGGAGAGAGACCCAGTACTTC. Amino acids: CASSPQLRRETQYF.

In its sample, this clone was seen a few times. The CDR3 nucleotides read TGCGCCAGCAGCTTGGCGGGGGGCGGTCAAGAGACCCAGTACTTC. It is translated as CASSLAGGGQETQYF. This chain joins TRBV5-1 and TRBJ2-5, with D perhaps matching TRBD2 (7 bases). The CDR3 extends over 15 amino acids. Germline V gene data show CDR1 as SGHRS and CDR2 as YFSETQ. V lost 0 bases to trimming and J lost 2 bases, with 11 bases between them.

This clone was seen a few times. CDR3 DNA: TGTGCCAGCAGCTCAGGGGGCGGGAGATATGGCTACACCTTC. Translated, it gives CASSSGGGRYGYTF. The chain has TRBV7-9 and TRBJ1-2; 8 nucleotides match TRBD1. With V trimmed by 4 bases and J by 5 bases, 6 bases remained unmatched. Looked up from germline, CDR1 is SEHNR and CDR2 is FQNEAQ (reference sequence). The CDR3 spans 14 residues.

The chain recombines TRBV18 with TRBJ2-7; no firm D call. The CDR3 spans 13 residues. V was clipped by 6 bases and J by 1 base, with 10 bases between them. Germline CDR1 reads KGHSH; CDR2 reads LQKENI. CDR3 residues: CASSFPGSYEQYF. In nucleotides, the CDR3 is TGTGCCAGCTCCTTTCCCGGTTCCTACGAGCAGTACTTC.

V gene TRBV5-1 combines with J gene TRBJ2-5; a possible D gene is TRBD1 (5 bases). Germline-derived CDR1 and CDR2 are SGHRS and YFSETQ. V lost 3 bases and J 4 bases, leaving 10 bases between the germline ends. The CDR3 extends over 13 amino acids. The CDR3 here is CASSWGRAETQYF. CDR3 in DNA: TGCGCCAGCAGCTGGGGCAGGGCAGAGACCCAGTACTTC.

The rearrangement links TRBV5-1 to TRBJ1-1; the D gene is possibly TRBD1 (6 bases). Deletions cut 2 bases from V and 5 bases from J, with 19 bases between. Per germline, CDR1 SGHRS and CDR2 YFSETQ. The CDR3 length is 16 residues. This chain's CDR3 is CASSLTQQGLWTEAFF. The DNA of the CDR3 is TGCGCCAGCAGCTTAACGCAACAGGGACTATGGACTGAAGCTTTCTTT.